This T cell receptor beta chain is from a study of T cells in Graves' hyperthyroidism and ophthalmopathy. CDR1 is KGHDR and CDR2 is SFDVKD in the germline V gene. V dropped 9 bases and J dropped 0 bases, with 11 bases sitting between them. CDR3 length equals 13 residues. Amplification of TCR beta CDR3 regions was performed using RNA transcripts as template. The TCR CDR3 was amplified in a first-round RT-PCR using the HTBI primer set. TCRdb ran MiXCR on the multiplex PCR reads and lists one entry per CDR3 protein. The repertoire has roughly 300,000 distinct CDR3 sequences, under 30% of them found once; the top ten carry about 30%. This clonotype was detected ten times or more.

This receptor was taken from a middle-aged man with Graves' hyperthyroidism that later progressed to Graves' ophthalmopathy. The V gene is TRBV24-1, the J gene TRBJ2-7, with D possibly being TRBD2 (6 bases). The source material was blood. CDR3 nucleotides: TGTGCCACCGGAGCGGGTAGCTCCTACGAGCAGTACTTC. Its translation: CATGAGSSYEQYF.